These 32 T cell receptor beta chains came from one sample sequenced in a study of blood T cell repertoires in COVID-19. The data were produced by immunoSEQ multiplex PCR, yet TCRdb's version contains in-frame clones alone and is incomplete. The sample carries around 61,000 clones, roughly 77% recorded once. The material sequenced was peripheral blood. All receptors come from a man older than 75 with acute or convalescent COVID-19.

Here the CDR3 reads CASSAGLRPYEQYF. The CDR3 nucleotides are TGTGCCAGCAGTGCGGGACTACGACCTTACGAGCAGTACTTC. The genes are TRBV6-4 and TRBJ2-7, with 7 bases lining up with TRBD2. The CDR3 totals 14 residues. Looked up from germline, CDR1 is MRHNA and CDR2 is SNTAGT. With 4 bases clipped from V and 4 bases from J, the junction kept 7 bases outside the gene matches.

This chain links TRBV7-9 with TRBJ2-4; D unresolved. The germline V and J ends were trimmed by 1 base and 7 bases, with 14 bases remaining between them. The CDR3 consists of 15 residues. Germline values: CDR1 SEHNR, CDR2 FQNEAQ (reference sequence). CDR3 region: CASSLGAPTLNIQYF. Written as DNA, the CDR3 is TGTGCCAGCAGCTTAGGGGCACCCACCCTTAACATTCAGTACTTC.

Only a few counts were recorded for this clone. The chain couples TRBV2 to TRBJ1-4; no firm D call. CDR3 length: 12 residues. V lost 7 bases and J 4 bases, leaving 7 bases between the germline ends. Germline CDR1 is SNHLY and CDR2 is FYNNEI. The CDR3 nucleotides are TGTGCCAGCACCCCCTTTAATGAAAAACTGTTTTTT. It is translated as CASTPFNEKLFF.

This clone was observed a single time. The rearrangement joins TRBV7-2 to TRBJ1-6; 7 bases map to TRBD1. The CDR3 extends over 16 amino acids. CDR1 and CDR2 from the germline V gene are SGHTA and FQGNSA. V shed 5 bases and J 7 bases; nucleotides not matched to a gene: 11. CDR3 in DNA: TGTGCCAGCAGCAAAGTGGGACAGCAGCTGAATTCACCCCTCCACTTT. It encodes CASSKVGQQLNSPLHF.

This clone appeared a single time. The J gene is TRBJ2-1, the V gene TRBV18; 9 bases align to TRBD2. The germline V gene encodes CDR1 KGHSH and CDR2 LQKENI. The ends lost 2 bases at V and 12 bases at J; junction bases unmatched: 5. The CDR3 consists of 13 residues. The CDR3 nucleotides read TGTGCCAGCTCACCAGAAGGTAGCGGGAGGCAGTTCTTC. Translated, it gives CASSPEGSGRQFF.

The gene calls are TRBV9 and TRBJ2-1, with TRBD2 identical over 11 bases. Germline V lookup: CDR1 SGDLS, CDR2 YYNGEE. With V trimmed by 2 bases and J by 1 base, 5 bases remained unmatched. CDR3 length: 17 residues. The CDR3 bases are TGTGCCAGCAGCGTTGGTAGCGGGGGGGTTTCCTACAATGAGCAGTTCTTC. Its translation is CASSVGSGGVSYNEQFF.

This clone occurred a few times. The chain joins TRBV2 to TRBJ2-1; TRBD2 matches at 14 bases. Losses at the gene ends were 3 bases for V and 8 bases for J; bases not matched to a gene: 3. CDR1 is SNHLY, CDR2 FYNNEI, per germline. The CDR3 loop spans 15 amino acids. Written as DNA, the CDR3 is TGTGCCAGCAGTGAGGGACTAGCGGGGGTGGATGAGCAGTTCTTC. Its translation is CASSEGLAGVDEQFF.

This clone was detected many times. The chain links TRBV6-5 to TRBJ1-2, with 7 bases fitting TRBD1. The CDR3 loop spans 15 amino acids. Germline lookup yields CDR1 MNHEY and CDR2 SVGAGI. V was pared by 4 bases and J by 5 bases, with 10 bases of the junction left unmatched. The CDR3 DNA follows: TGTGCCAGCAGTTCACCGGGACAGATAGGGTATGGCTACACCTTC. It encodes CASSSPGQIGYGYTF.

The rearrangement joins TRBV27 to TRBJ2-5; D not resolved. The CDR3 has 15 amino acids. V was clipped by 0 bases and J by 1 base, with 9 bases between them. Germline values: CDR1 MNHEY, CDR2 SMNVEV (reference sequence). CDR3 DNA: TGTGCCAGCAGTTTATCGGCGGTTTTCCAAGAGACCCAGTACTTC. Its translation is CASSLSAVFQETQYF.

A single count supports this clone. V gene TRBV30 combines with J gene TRBJ1-1; maybe TRBD1 (6 bases). CDR3 length equals 12 residues. Trimming removed 4 bases at V and 7 bases at J, with 13 bases between. CDR1 and CDR2 (germline): GTSNPN, SVGIG (reference sequence). The CDR3 spells CAWNPGENEAFF. The CDR3 DNA sequence: TGTGCCTGGAATCCAGGGGAGAATGAAGCTTTCTTT.

In this sample, this clone turned up a few times. V gene TRBV5-6 combines with J gene TRBJ2-7, with D tentatively TRBD1 (6 bases). The CDR3 consists of 13 residues. The germline V and J ends were trimmed by 4 bases and 4 bases, with 12 bases remaining between them. In germline, CDR1 is SGHDT, CDR2 YYEEEE. This CDR3 is CASSTPQGYEQYF. The DNA for the CDR3 is TGTGCCAGCAGCACACCCCAGGGGTACGAGCAGTACTTC. The entire variable domain, with the rest obtained from reference TRBV5-6 and TRBJ2-7, is as follows: DAGVTQSPTHLIKTRGQQVTLRCSPKSGHDTVSWYQQALGQGPQFIFQYYEEEERQRGNFPDRFSGHQFPNYSSELNVNALLLGDSALYLCASSTPQGYEQYFGPGTRLTVT.

This clone was seen just once. The V call is TRBV18, the J call TRBJ1-5, with D unclear. This CDR3 region has 13 residues. With 2 bases removed from V and 4 bases from J, the gap between germline ends came to 6 bases. The V gene's germline CDR1 is KGHSH and CDR2 LQKENI. CDR3 sequence (DNA): TGTGCCAGCTCACCAGCCAGAAATCAGCCCCAGCATTTT. The encoded protein is CASSPARNQPQHF.

This clone was seen only a few times. The chain couples TRBV19 to TRBJ1-5, with 7 bases that match TRBD1. Germline loops: CDR1 LNHDA, CDR2 SQIVND (reference sequence). The CDR3 loop spans 15 amino acids. The J segment lost 3 bases and the V segment lost 7 bases, leaving 9 bases of the junction unmatched. CDR3 nucleotides: TGTGCCAGTACCAGAGGGACAGAGCCCAATCAGCCCCAGCATTTT. Translated: CASTRGTEPNQPQHF. Combining the CDR3 with reference TRBV19 and TRBJ1-5 gives the whole variable domain DGGITQSPKYLFRKEGQNVTLSCEQNLNHDAMYWYRQDPGQGLRLIYYSQIVNDFQKGDIAEGYSVSREKKESFPLTVTSAQKNPTAFYLCASTRGTEPNQPQHFGDGTRLSIL.

This rearrangement joins TRBV10-3 to TRBJ2-7; 8 bases align to TRBD2. The CDR3 has 17 amino acids. Germline V gene sequence: CDR1 ENHRY, CDR2 SYGVKD. V lost 0 bases, J lost 7 bases, and 14 bases stayed unmatched. CDR3 loop: CAISESRVAGRVGEQYF. The CDR3 nucleotides are TGTGCCATCAGTGAGTCGAGAGTAGCGGGACGGGTCGGTGAGCAGTACTTC.

This clone was seen more than once but under ten times. J is TRBJ1-1 and V is TRBV6-6; D unresolved. The germline gives CDR1 MNHNY, CDR2 SVGAGI (reference sequence). Trimming left V 6 bases short and J 6 bases short, with 14 bases between. CDR3 length equals 13 residues. The CDR3 protein is CASSSWSGAEAFF. The DNA of the CDR3 is TGTGCCAGCAGCTCCTGGTCGGGAGCTGAAGCTTTCTTT.

The genes are TRBV29-1 and TRBJ1-2, with 7 bases that match TRBD1. The CDR3 extends over 14 amino acids. J gave up 5 bases and V 6 bases, and 12 bases lay outside the gene matches. Germline values: CDR1 SQVTM, CDR2 ANQGSEA. The CDR3: CSVEPRQGRYGYTF. The CDR3 region has the DNA TGCAGCGTAGAGCCTCGACAGGGAAGGTATGGCTACACCTTC.

This chain links TRBV11-2 with TRBJ2-3, with TRBD1 as a possible D gene (5 bases). Trimming shortened V by 5 bases and J by 2 bases, and 17 bases separated the two germline ends. The CDR3 loop spans 16 amino acids. In germline, CDR1 is SGHAT, CDR2 FQNNGV. The CDR3 spells CASSDRVADTTDTQYF. The CDR3 bases are TGTGCCAGCAGCGATAGGGTGGCGGACACCACAGATACGCAGTATTTT.

This chain joins TRBV19 and TRBJ2-5, with D unclear. Germline-derived CDR1 and CDR2 are LNHDA and SQIVND (reference sequence). V was shortened by 5 bases and J by 5 bases, with 12 bases between the two germline ends. CDR3 size: 13 residues. CDR3 sequence reads: CASSARVEETQYF. As DNA, the CDR3 is TGTGCCAGTAGTGCCCGGGTCGAGGAGACCCAGTACTTC.

The chain combines TRBV24-1 with TRBJ2-1, with 8 nucleotides matching TRBD2. CDR3 length: 15 residues. J was trimmed by 7 bases and V by 0 bases; bases with no gene match: 4. Germline V gene sequence: CDR1 KGHDR, CDR2 SFDVKD. CDR3 protein: CATSDLGGGPNEQFF. Written as DNA, the CDR3 is TGTGCCACCAGTGATTTGGGCGGGGGGCCTAATGAGCAGTTCTTC.

This chain joins TRBV28 and TRBJ2-7, with a possible D match to TRBD1 (5 bases). Germline V gene lookup returns CDR1 MDHEN and CDR2 SYDVKM. There are 13 residues in the CDR3. V gave up 8 bases and J gave up 2 bases, with 13 bases separating them. In nucleotides, the CDR3 is TGTGCCAGCTACGGCTGGGGCCCCTACGAGCAGTACTTC. Its protein product is CASYGWGPYEQYF.

This chain links TRBV14 with TRBJ1-1; D might be TRBD1 (6 bases). CDR1 is SGHDN and CDR2 is FVKESK in the germline V gene. V lost 1 base, J lost 1 base, and 7 bases lay in between. The CDR3 consists of 14 residues. This CDR3 reads CASSQAQGNTEAFF. Here the CDR3 DNA reads TGTGCCAGCAGCCAAGCACAGGGGAACACTGAAGCTTTCTTT.

The chain employs TRBV7-9 and TRBJ2-3; 12 bases are a match to TRBD2. The CDR3 consists of 15 residues. Trimming took 5 bases from V and 1 from J; bases not matched to a gene: 1. Germline V gene data show CDR1 as SEHNR and CDR2 as FQNEAQ (reference sequence). CDR3 bases: TGTGCCAGCAGCCCTAGCGGGGGGGGCACAGATACGCAGTATTTT. As protein: CASSPSGGGTDTQYF. The full variable domain, rest sourced from reference TRBV7-9 and TRBJ2-3, is DTGVSQNPRHKITKRGQNVTFRCDPISEHNRLYWYRQTLGQGPEFLTYFQNEAQLEKSRLLSDRFSAERPKGSFSTLEIQRTEQGDSAMYLCASSPSGGGTDTQYFGPGTRLTVL.

The chain recombines TRBV6-4 with TRBJ1-5; D is possibly TRBD1 (6 bases). V was trimmed by 4 bases and J by 7 bases, leaving 11 bases between them. CDR1 is MRHNA, CDR2 SNTAGT, per germline. CDR3 length: 13 amino acids. Here the CDR3 reads CASSAGVGQPQHF. CDR3 sequence (DNA): TGTGCCAGCAGTGCAGGGGTAGGACAGCCCCAGCATTTT.

The chain recombines TRBV12-3 or TRBV12-4 with TRBJ2-2; D not resolved. Trimming stripped 6 bases from V and 1 base from J, with 6 bases between. This CDR3 has 13 residues. CDR3 in DNA: TGTGCCAGCAGCATACAGAACACCGGGGAGCTGTTTTTT. Translating gives CASSIQNTGELFF.

The rearrangement joins TRBV5-6 to TRBJ2-6; a possible D gene is TRBD2 (5 bases). The CDR3 is 18 amino acids. The germline V gene encodes CDR1 SGHDT and CDR2 YYEEEE. V was trimmed by 6 bases and J by 4 bases, leaving 23 bases between them. DNA for the CDR3: TGTGCCAGCACCTGGAGGAGGCTTTGGGGAGTCGGGGCCAACGTCCTGACTTTC. Protein product: CASTWRRLWGVGANVLTF.

In its sample, this clone was seen once. V is TRBV9 and J is TRBJ2-1, with TRBD2 matching 7 bases. The CDR3 extends over 15 amino acids. J gave up 3 bases and V 3 bases, and 6 bases lay outside the gene matches. Germline V gene data show CDR1 as SGDLS and CDR2 as YYNGEE. The CDR3 here is CASSAGTNIYNEQFF. The CDR3 region has the DNA TGTGCCAGCAGCGCCGGGACTAACATCTACAATGAGCAGTTCTTC.

V usage is TRBV6-5 and J usage is TRBJ1-5; D remains ambiguous. V lost 6 bases and J 3 bases, leaving 9 bases between the germline ends. This CDR3 has 13 amino acids. The germline CDR1 and CDR2 sequences are MNHEY and SVGAGI. CDR3 residues: CASSLRDNQPQHF. The CDR3 DNA reads as TGTGCCAGCAGCCTGCGTGACAATCAGCCCCAGCATTTT.

This chain uses TRBV6-2 or TRBV6-3 with TRBJ1-2; D ambiguous. CDR1 and CDR2 (germline): MNHEY, SVGEGT. Trimming took off 5 bases at V and 6 bases at J, with 10 bases between the two ends. The CDR3 is 12 residues long. The CDR3 reads CASSPRGHGYTF. The DNA for the CDR3 is TGTGCCAGCAGTCCCCGGGGTCATGGCTACACCTTC.

The chain is built from TRBV6-4 and TRBJ2-2; 8 nucleotides line up with TRBD1. V was clipped by 6 bases and J by 2 bases; unmatched bases: 2. This CDR3 has 14 residues. Per the germline V gene, CDR1 is MRHNA and CDR2 is SNTAGT. The DNA for the CDR3 is TGTGCCAGCAGCGGACAGGGAAACACCGGGGAGCTGTTTTTT. Its translation is CASSGQGNTGELFF.

The chain is built from TRBV5-6 and TRBJ2-1, with 13 bases identical to TRBD2. Germline CDR1 and CDR2: SGHDT and YYEEEE. Trimming at V came to 3 bases and at J to 10 bases, leaving 4 bases not matched to a gene. CDR3 size: 14 residues. The CDR3 sequence: CASSWGLAGREQFF. Here the CDR3 DNA reads TGTGCCAGCAGCTGGGGACTAGCGGGACGAGAGCAGTTCTTC.

The V call is TRBV24-1, the J call TRBJ1-2, with a tentative D call TRBD1 (6 bases). The germline V gene has CDR1 KGHDR and CDR2 SFDVKD. Trimming pared 4 bases from V and 2 bases from J, leaving 10 bases between. This CDR3 contains 14 residues. CDR3 sequence reads: CATSEQGRNYGYTF. DNA of the CDR3: TGTGCCACCAGTGAACAGGGAAGGAACTATGGCTACACCTTC.

This clone has just one count. This chain links TRBV28 with TRBJ1-1; D unresolved. Deletions cut 3 bases from V and 3 bases from J, with 8 bases between. Germline assignment: CDR1 MDHEN and CDR2 SYDVKM. This CDR3 contains 13 residues. CDR3 sequence (DNA): TGTGCCAGCAGTTTTGGCCAGGACACTGAAGCTTTCTTT. Translation gives CASSFGQDTEAFF.